A single sample is the source of the 4 T cell receptor beta chains below, sequenced in a study of human T cells and chemical hapten exposure. TCRdb reanalysed the RACE reads using MiXCR and keeps one entry per CDR3 protein. The table records roughly 70,000 distinct CDR3 sequences, around 30% of them present only once. Time point indicated: patch test 1, 2 weeks after DPC sensitization. Indicated treatment: therapeutic diphenylcyclopropenone sensitization with weekly scalp DPC. The sample consisted of whole blood, taken in connection with sensitization to the hapten diphenylcyclopropenone (DPC). These TCRs come from a man between 35 and 55 years old with alopecia areata. Some clones in this sample may be carry-over from other donors' samples.

V is TRBV7-9 and J is TRBJ1-2; D is perhaps TRBD1 (6 bases). The CDR3 is made up of 14 amino acids. With 1 base removed from V and 7 bases from J, the gap between germline ends came to 13 bases. Germline V gene data show CDR1 as SEHNR and CDR2 as FQNEAQ (reference sequence). DNA of the CDR3: TGTGCCAGCAGCTTAGGGGGGGGCCTAGCTGGCTACACCTTC. Translated, it gives CASSLGGGLAGYTF.

The chain combines TRBV20-1 with TRBJ2-7; 7 bases match TRBD1. The CDR3 has 14 residues. With V trimmed by 1 base and J by 3 bases, 6 bases remained unmatched. CDR1 DFQATT and CDR2 SNEGSKA come from the germline V gene (reference sequence). CDR3 in amino acids: CSARVVQGIYEQYF. The CDR3 coding sequence is TGCAGTGCTAGAGTAGTACAGGGGATCTACGAGCAGTACTTC.

The chain combines TRBV4-2 with TRBJ2-1; D may be TRBD1 (5 bases). CDR3 length: 16 amino acids. V was trimmed by 0 bases and J by 7 bases, leaving 16 bases between them. Per germline, CDR1 LGHNA and CDR2 YNFKEQ. The CDR3 coding sequence is TGTGCCAGCAGCCAAGATACGGACAAACAAACGAATGAGCAGTTCTTC. Residues: CASSQDTDKQTNEQFF.

V usage is TRBV11-2 and J usage is TRBJ2-2; D remains ambiguous. In germline, CDR1 is SGHAT, CDR2 FQNNGV. The V end was cut by 2 bases, the J end by 5 bases, with 12 bases between. The CDR3 extends over 15 amino acids. The CDR3: CASSLNPKGTGELFF. The CDR3 region has the DNA TGTGCCAGCAGCTTAAACCCCAAAGGGACCGGGGAGCTGTTTTTT.